These 8 T cell receptor beta chains were all obtained from the same sample, sequenced in a study of T cell changes during pregnancy in multiple sclerosis. Assay: immunoSEQ multiplex PCR; the TCRdb copy retains only in-frame clones and omits some. The sample records about 8,000 clones, 80% to 90% being singletons. This specimen consisted of CD8+ T cells from peripheral blood mononuclear cells, obtained in the first trimester of pregnancy. The receptors were sampled from a female donor in good health, enrolled as a control in a pregnancy study.

This sequence joins TRBV2 and TRBJ2-5, with TRBD1 identical over 8 bases. This CDR3 has 17 amino acids. The trim removed 2 bases at V and 7 bases at J, leaving 15 bases unmatched. The germline CDR1 and CDR2 sequences are SNHLY and FYNNEI. The CDR3 loop is CASSEPRTGRTQRTQYF. The CDR3 bases are TGTGCCAGCAGTGAACCCCGGACAGGGCGAACCCAGCGGACCCAGTACTTC.

The chain has TRBV21-1 and TRBJ2-7; TRBD1 was called by the table and not checked on the DNA. TRBV21-1 is tagged as a pseudogene. The CDR3 loop spans 16 amino acids. The CDR3 DNA is TGTGCCAGCAGCAATTATGGACAGGGGAGAAACCACGAGCAGTACTTC. It codes for CASSNYGQGRNHEQYF.

The table lists this clone with a few counts. CDR3 loop: CASSPHGGGYEQYF. The CDR3, as DNA: TGTGCCAGTAGTCCCCATGGGGGAGGCTACGAGCAGTACTTC. The V call is TRBV19, the J call TRBJ2-7, with a possible D match to TRBD2 (6 bases). The length of the CDR3 is 14 residues. Germline-derived CDR1 and CDR2 are LNHDA and SQIVND (reference sequence). The V end was cut by 5 bases, the J end by 3 bases, with 14 bases between.

This chain joins TRBV6-5 and TRBJ1-1, with TRBD1 identical over 10 bases. The CDR3 is 15 residues long. CDR1 is MNHEY, CDR2 SVGAGI, per germline. Germline trimming cut 6 bases from V and 5 bases from J; bases unmatched to any gene: 9. The CDR3 sequence: CASSDRGRRVTEAFF. The DNA of the CDR3 is TGTGCCAGCAGCGACAGGGGGCGTAGGGTGACTGAAGCTTTCTTT.

The chain couples TRBV7-8 to TRBJ1-1; D might be TRBD1 (6 bases). CDR3 length equals 13 residues. The V and J ends lost 7 bases and 6 bases respectively, with 15 bases between them. Germline V gene lookup returns CDR1 SGHVS and CDR2 FQNEAQ. The CDR3 DNA is TGTGCCAGCATCGTGGGGGGGGGCGCTGAAGCTTTCTTT. Its protein is CASIVGGGAEAFF.

The chain joins TRBV30 to TRBJ1-6; possibly TRBD1 for D (5 bases). Germline V CDR1 and CDR2: GTSNPN, SVGIG (reference sequence). V lost 3 bases to trimming and J lost 8 bases, with 8 bases between them. This CDR3 spans 12 amino acids. DNA of the CDR3: TGTGCCTGGAGCCAGGGATATTCACCCCTCCACTTT. This codes for CAWSQGYSPLHF. Looking up the rest from reference TRBV30 and TRBJ1-6 gives the full variable domain: SQTIHQWPATLVQPVGSPLSLECTVEGTSNPNLYWYRQAAGRGLQLLFYSVGIGQISSEVPQNLSASRPQDRQFILSSKKLLLSDSGFYLCAWSQGYSPLHFGNGTRLTVT.

This sequence joins TRBV5-4 and TRBJ1-4, with a tentative D call TRBD1 (5 bases). This CDR3 region has 14 residues. Germline CDR1 and CDR2: SGHNT and YYREEE (reference sequence). Trimming removed 0 bases from V and 4 bases from J, with 7 bases in between. DNA for the CDR3: TGTGCCAGCAGCTTGGAGGGGTATAATGAAAAACTGTTTTTT. Protein product: CASSLEGYNEKLFF.

The rearrangement links TRBV19 to TRBJ2-1; 10 bases are shared with TRBD2. With 3 bases clipped from V and 6 bases from J, the junction kept 5 bases outside the gene matches. Germline CDR1 LNHDA, CDR2 SQIVND (reference sequence). The CDR3 totals 15 residues. Here the CDR3 DNA reads TGTGCCAGTAGTATCGGCGCTAGCGGGGGCAATGAGCAGTTCTTC. It encodes CASSIGASGGNEQFF.